This T cell receptor beta chain is from a study of blood T cell repertoires in COVID-19. Background on the study: The United States, Italy and Spain supplied acute and convalescent COVID-19 samples.

Those enrolled in Seattle joined during active infection and were followed longitudinally afterward. This CDR3 has 14 residues. CDR1 is SNHLY, CDR2 FYNNEI, per germline. Between the trimmed V and J ends, which lost 7 bases and 4 bases, there was a span of 16 bases. Per the original methods: Amplification with reference gene primers provided the estimates of nucleated cell counts. TCRdb's copy holds only in-frame clones and misses some; the assay was immunoSEQ multiplex PCR. V, J and clone size are those of that table, while D and trimming were read from the DNA. The sample shows 200,000 to 250,000 clones, 70% to 90% of them seen only once.

V usage is TRBV2 and J usage is TRBJ1-2; possible D gene TRBD1, 6 bases. This sequence originates from a woman between 25 and 40 years old with COVID-19, enrolled during active disease. Material for sequencing was peripheral blood. The CDR3 DNA reads TGTGCCAGCAAGTATACCGGGACACCCTATGGCTACACCTTC. This codes for CASKYTGTPYGYTF.